The 30 T cell receptor beta chains presented below share a single source sample, sequenced in a study of T cells in Graves' hyperthyroidism and ophthalmopathy (dated by TCRdb to about 2019). The library was made by multiplex PCR. Sequenced using an Illumina HiSeq 2000. The TCR beta CDR3 regions were amplified from RNA transcripts. A first-round RT-PCR of the TCR CDR3 used the HTBI primer set with the Qiagen OneStep RT-PCR kit. Through fastp at Q25 and MiXCR, TCRdb rebuilt clones from the public reads, retaining in-frame beta chains. All rows with the same CDR3 protein become a single entry with the most common DNA and genes. The sample records approximately 700,000 distinct CDR3 sequences, over 40% of which are singletons. Less than 9% of the sample lies in the top ten. The sequenced sample was peripheral blood or thyroid tissue (not recorded which). All receptors derive from an adult man with Graves' disease, either hyperthyroidism or ophthalmopathy (not recorded which).

The gene calls are TRBV7-9 and TRBJ2-7, with D perhaps assigned TRBD1 or TRBD2 (6 bases each). CDR3 size: 14 residues. Per germline, CDR1 SEHNR and CDR2 FQNEAQ (reference sequence). Deletions cut 5 bases from V and 3 bases from J, with 14 bases between. Here the CDR3 DNA reads TGTGCCAGCAGCGCCCTGAGGGGGGACTACGAGCAGTACTTC. Residues: CASSALRGDYEQYF.

This clonotype has a count of ten or more. This chain links TRBV5-1 with TRBJ1-2; no reliable D call. The CDR3 has 14 residues. V was cut by 1 base and J by 0 bases, with 7 bases left in between. Germline V lookup: CDR1 SGHRS, CDR2 YFSETQ. The CDR3 loop reads CASSLTAANYGYTF. The CDR3 DNA sequence: TGCGCCAGCAGCTTGACGGCAGCTAACTATGGCTACACCTTC.

The CDR3: CAISETSGRKYEQYF. CDR3 DNA sequence: TGTGCCATCAGTGAGACTAGCGGGAGAAAGTACGAGCAGTACTTC. The chain combines TRBV10-3 with TRBJ2-7; 11 positions match TRBD2. CDR3 size: 15 residues. The junction had 4 bases not matched to a gene; V was cut back by 2 bases and J by 4 bases. CDR1 is ENHRY and CDR2 is SYGVKD in the germline V gene.

To note about this clonotype: Being one base from a much bigger clone, this may be a read error. Since the CDR3 does not end with the conserved phenylalanine or tryptophan, this likely comes from a read error. The chain links TRBV7-6 to TRBJ1-1; D is ambiguous. The CDR3 totals 15 residues. With 5 bases removed from V and 1 base from J, the gap between germline ends came to 14 bases. CDR1 and CDR2 from the germline V gene are SGHVS and FNYEAQ. CDR3 in DNA: TGTGCCAGCAGCCCAAATGCACAAACGAACACTGAAGCTTTCCTT. It codes for CASSPNAQTNTEAFL.

The chain has TRBV2 and TRBJ2-2; D unclear. Looked up from germline, CDR1 is SNHLY and CDR2 is FYNNEI. V lost 5 bases, J lost 2 bases, and 12 bases lay in between. This CDR3 is 15 amino acids long. The CDR3 sequence is CASSPHHLNTGELFF. The CDR3 nucleotides read TGTGCCAGCAGTCCCCACCACCTTAACACCGGGGAGCTGTTTTTT.

This clonotype was found many times. The genes are TRBV7-2 and TRBJ1-2, with TRBD1 matching 7 bases. Trimming removed 5 bases from V and 4 bases from J; junction bases left unmatched: 10. Germline CDR1 is SGHTA and CDR2 is FQGNSA. This CDR3 comprises 15 residues. Here the CDR3 DNA reads TGTGCCAGCAGCCGCCCCGGACAGGCGGGCTATGGCTACACCTTC. It codes for CASSRPGQAGYGYTF.

This sequence joins TRBV11-2 and TRBJ1-1, with 7 positions matching TRBD1. The V gene's germline CDR1 is SGHAT and CDR2 FQNNGV. The V and J ends lost 0 bases and 1 base, in that order; junction bases with no gene match: 5. This CDR3 contains 16 residues. This CDR3 is CASSLDRGIGNTEAFF. The CDR3 nucleotides are TGTGCCAGCAGCTTAGACAGGGGGATAGGGAACACTGAAGCTTTCTTT.

V usage is TRBV12-1 and J usage is TRBJ1-2; TRBD1, as called in the table, went unchecked against the DNA. TRBV12-1 has pseudogene status. The CDR3 has 14 amino acids. DNA of the CDR3: TGTGCCAGCAGCTTTGACAGGCCAAACTATGGCTACACCTTC. Residues: CASSFDRPNYGYTF.

This clonotype has more than one count but fewer than ten. This chain links TRBV7-9 with TRBJ1-2, with 7 nucleotides matching TRBD1. Germline CDR1 SEHNR, CDR2 FQNEAQ (reference sequence). The J segment lost 4 bases and the V segment lost 5 bases, leaving 7 bases of the junction unmatched. The CDR3 spans 14 residues. CDR3 region: CASSIQGLGYGYTF. In DNA, the CDR3 is TGTGCCAGCAGCATACAGGGGTTAGGCTATGGCTACACCTTC.

The chain links TRBV7-8 to TRBJ2-7, with D tentatively TRBD2 (5 bases). From germline, CDR1 is SGHVS and CDR2 FQNEAQ. Trimming pared 5 bases from V and 3 bases from J, leaving 14 bases between. The CDR3 runs 14 residues. The CDR3 reads CASSPQTGIYEQYF. The CDR3 bases are TGTGCCAGCAGCCCCCAAACCGGGATCTACGAGCAGTACTTC.

This clonotype appeared many times. V usage is TRBV20-1 and J usage is TRBJ1-6; weak D call: TRBD1 (5 bases). Germline V lookup: CDR1 DFQATT, CDR2 SNEGSKA (reference sequence). The CDR3 sequence is 12 residues long. The ends were cut back, 0 bases at V and 8 bases at J, with 5 bases in the middle. The CDR3 DNA reads TGCAGTGCTAGAGAAGGGGATTCACCCCTCCACTTT. It is translated as CSAREGDSPLHF.

The rearrangement joins TRBV15 to TRBJ2-3, with a weak D call TRBD2 (6 bases). The V end was cut by 5 bases, the J end by 3 bases, with 12 bases between. CDR1 and CDR2 (germline): LNHNV, YYDKDF (reference sequence). This CDR3 is built from 14 residues. The CDR3 sequence: CATSFPGVTDTQYF. In DNA, the CDR3 is TGTGCCACCAGCTTCCCGGGAGTGACAGATACGCAGTATTTT.

The J gene is TRBJ1-1, the V gene TRBV13; no clear D gene. The V gene's germline CDR1 is PRHDT and CDR2 FYEKMQ (reference sequence). The CDR3 sequence is 12 residues long. Trimming removed 5 bases at V and 13 bases at J, with 17 bases between. In nucleotides, the CDR3 is TGTGCCAGCAGCCAAGAGTCTCAGGTGAATTTCTTT. Translating gives CASSQESQVNFF.

This chain uses TRBV2 with TRBJ1-1, with D uncertain. This CDR3 region has 13 residues. Germline V gene lookup returns CDR1 SNHLY and CDR2 FYNNEI. Trimming left V 1 base short and J 4 bases short, with 7 bases between. The CDR3 region is CASSEGGITEAFF. DNA of the CDR3: TGTGCCAGCAGTGAAGGGGGTATCACTGAAGCTTTCTTT.

A note on this clonotype: This may be a read error, as it is one base from a much larger clone. The chain has TRBV2 and TRBJ1-5, with D uncertain. CDR3 size: 14 residues. V lost 3 bases, J lost 0 bases, and 6 bases lay in between. Germline loops: CDR1 SNHLY, CDR2 FYNNEI. The CDR3 DNA reads as TGTGCCAGCAGTGACAGGTTTAGCAATCAGCCCCAGCATTTT. Encoded protein: CASSDRFSNQPQHF.

CDR3 DNA sequence: TGTGCCAGCTTAGCGGCAAGCTCTGGAAACACCATATATTTT. This sequence encodes CASLAASSGNTIYF. The rearrangement links TRBV25-1 to TRBJ1-3, with D uncertain. The CDR3 covers 14 residues. Germline loops: CDR1 MGHDK, CDR2 SYGVNS. The V and J ends lost 8 bases and 0 bases respectively, with 11 bases between them.

This rearrangement joins TRBV10-3 to TRBJ1-6, with TRBD1 matching over 9 bases. The CDR3 loop spans 14 amino acids. J gave up 7 bases and V 3 bases, and 1 base lay outside the gene matches. Germline-derived CDR1 and CDR2 are ENHRY and SYGVKD. In DNA form, the CDR3 reads TGTGCCATCAGTGAACAGGGGGCAAATTCACCCCTCCACTTT. Encoded protein: CAISEQGANSPLHF.

This clonotype was observed a handful of times. As DNA, the CDR3 is TGCGCCAGCACCACCGGGGGGGTCGCCAATGAAAAACTGTTTTTT. This codes for CASTTGGVANEKLFF. V and J are TRBV5-1 and TRBJ1-4, with TRBD1 as a possible D gene (5 bases). The germline CDR1 and CDR2 sequences are SGHRS and YFSETQ. The V gene lost 6 bases and the J gene lost 5 bases, with 17 bases spanning the gap. The CDR3 covers 15 residues.

The table lists this clonotype with a few counts. The V and J genes are TRBV7-8 and TRBJ1-2; maybe TRBD1 (5 bases). The CDR3 covers 14 residues. Germline V gene lookup returns CDR1 SGHVS and CDR2 FQNEAQ. Trimming removed 5 bases at V and 2 bases at J, with 12 bases between. The CDR3 region is CASSLLDNNYGYTF. In nucleotides, the CDR3 is TGTGCCAGCAGCCTCTTGGACAACAACTATGGCTACACCTTC. Variable domain in full (rest from reference TRBV7-8 and TRBJ1-2): GAGVSQSPRYKVAKRGQDVALRCDPISGHVSLFWYQQALGQGPEFLTYFQNEAQLDKSGLPSDRFFAERPEGSVSTLKIQRTQQEDSAVYLCASSLLDNNYGYTFGSGTRLTVV.

This clonotype was seen many times. The chain couples TRBV15 to TRBJ1-6; D gene ambiguous. There are 13 residues in the CDR3. From germline, CDR1 is LNHNV and CDR2 YYDKDF (reference sequence). Trimming pared 1 base from V and 7 bases from J, leaving 5 bases between. This chain's CDR3 is CATSRALNSPLHF. CDR3 bases: TGTGCCACCAGCAGAGCGTTGAATTCACCCCTCCACTTT.

Ten or more counts support this clonotype. This chain links TRBV27 with TRBJ1-2, with 11 positions matching TRBD1. Looked up from germline, CDR1 is MNHEY and CDR2 is SMNVEV (reference sequence). The CDR3 is 13 amino acids. V shed 4 bases and J 7 bases; nucleotides not matched to a gene: 2. CDR3 sequence: CASSWTGGFGYTF. The CDR3 DNA follows: TGTGCCAGCAGTTGGACAGGGGGCTTTGGCTACACCTTC.

About this clonotype: This may come from a read error, since a much larger clone is one base off. Since the CDR3 does not end with the conserved phenylalanine or tryptophan, this likely comes from a read error. V usage is TRBV2 and J usage is TRBJ1-2; 7 bases map to TRBD1. V shed 2 bases and J 2 bases; nucleotides not matched to a gene: 8. Germline lookup yields CDR1 SNHLY and CDR2 FYNNEI. The CDR3 is 16 residues long. CDR3 sequence (DNA): TGTGCCAGCAGTGAATCTTCGGGACAGAGGAACTATGGCTACACCCTC. Translating gives CASSESSGQRNYGYTL.

V usage is TRBV29-1 and J usage is TRBJ1-2, with D possibly TRBD1 on 6 matching bases. This CDR3 is 10 amino acids long. In germline, CDR1 is SQVTM, CDR2 ANQGSEA. Trimming took off 7 bases at V and 8 bases at J, with 11 bases between the two ends. The CDR3 here is CSGGTQGYTF. The CDR3 region has the DNA TGCAGCGGTGGGACACAGGGCTACACCTTC.

This clonotype was observed a single time. The V gene is TRBV7-2, the J gene TRBJ1-2, with unresolved D. The CDR3 spans 11 residues. The germline V gene has CDR1 SGHTA and CDR2 FQGNSA. V was trimmed by 6 bases and J by 7 bases, leaving 9 bases between them. The CDR3, as DNA: TGTGCCAGCAGTGCATGGGCTGGCTACACCTTC. Amino acids: CASSAWAGYTF.

CDR3 bases: TGCAGTGCGGAGGGGCAGGGCGACTCTGGAAACACCATATATTTT. Amino acid sequence: CSAEGQGDSGNTIYF. The chain links TRBV20-1 to TRBJ1-3; tentative D call: TRBD1 (5 bases). Germline-derived CDR1 and CDR2 are DFQATT and SNEGSKA (reference sequence). V lost 6 bases to trimming and J lost 0 bases, with 15 bases between them. The CDR3 runs 15 residues.

This clonotype appeared a few times. V usage is TRBV29-1 and J usage is TRBJ1-1, with TRBD1 as a possible D gene (6 bases). The CDR3 is 13 residues long. Germline V lookup: CDR1 SQVTM, CDR2 ANQGSEA. The V gene lost 6 bases and the J gene lost 2 bases, with 13 bases spanning the gap. As DNA, the CDR3 is TGCAGCGTAAAGGGGGGCCTCAACACTGAAGCTTTCTTT. Translation: CSVKGGLNTEAFF.

This clonotype was counted between two and nine times. CDR3 amino acids: CASSQRGEAFF. CDR3 sequence (DNA): TGTGCCAGCAGCCAGCGGGGTGAAGCTTTCTTT. J is TRBJ1-1 and V is TRBV14; D gene unclear. The germline CDR1 and CDR2 sequences are SGHDN and FVKESK. The CDR3 is 11 amino acids. V lost 3 bases to trimming and J lost 7 bases, with 6 bases between them.

This chain connects TRBV9 to TRBJ1-4; possibly TRBD1 for D (6 bases). CDR3 length equals 15 residues. Per the germline V gene, CDR1 is SGDLS and CDR2 is YYNGEE. The V gene lost 4 bases and the J gene lost 4 bases, with 14 bases spanning the gap. The CDR3 DNA reads as TGTGCCAGCAGCTGGGATTGGACAGTTAATGAAAAACTGTTTTTT. This gives the protein CASSWDWTVNEKLFF.

Notes on this clonotype: Being one base from a much bigger clone, this may be a read error. V gene TRBV24-1 combines with J gene TRBJ1-2; 9 positions match TRBD1. Per the germline V gene, CDR1 is KGHDR and CDR2 is SFDVKD. The CDR3 runs 16 residues. DNA for the CDR3: TGTACCACCAGTGACCCCGACACAGGGGGCGAATATGGCTACACCTTC. Its protein product is CTTSDPDTGGEYGYTF.

The V call is TRBV12-3 or TRBV12-4, the J call TRBJ2-7; TRBD1 agrees at 10 bases. V dropped 5 bases and J dropped 2; count of bases not matched to a gene: 6. CDR3 length equals 15 residues. The CDR3 DNA sequence: TGTGCCAGCAGTCCGACAGGGGGCGGCACCTACGAGCAGTACTTC. Its protein is CASSPTGGGTYEQYF.